This TCR beta chain was identified during a study of blood T cell repertoires in COVID-19. Study as a whole: Whether acute or convalescent, the COVID-19 samples came from the United States, Italy and Spain.

Per germline, CDR1 MNHEY and CDR2 SMNVEV (reference sequence). The V and J ends lost 6 bases and 6 bases respectively, with 15 bases between them. The CDR3 has 14 residues. The table came from immunoSEQ multiplex PCR; TCRdb's copy has only in-frame clones and leaves some out. Of more than 200,000 clones listed, around four fifths are singletons. Sequencing was carried out using peripheral blood. The source is a woman aged 50 to 60 with acute or convalescent COVID-19. The rearrangement links TRBV27 to TRBJ2-1, with D possibly being TRBD2 (6 bases). Written as DNA, the CDR3 is TGTGCCAGCAGCCCTTCTACTAGCAGCAATGAGCAGTTCTTC. It encodes CASSPSTSSNEQFF.